The 25 T cell receptor beta chains in this list originate from one sample, sequenced in a study of shared clonotypes between healthy human individuals. The repertoire was sequenced with immunoSEQ multiplex PCR; TCRdb's copy has only in-frame clones and lacks some. The repertoire holds about 2 million clones, 85% to 95% seen once, with roughly 0.13% in the top ten. Sequencing input: naive CD4+ T cells sorted from blood. Subset meaning: CD45RA+ positively selected. The receptors come from a man between 18 and 35 years old in good health.

Concerning this clone: Within the sample, other DNA sequences also encode this same CDR3. CDR3 loop: CASSQALSSGNTIYF. CDR3 nucleotide sequence: TGCGCCAGCAGCCAAGCACTGAGCTCTGGAAACACCATATATTTT. This chain links TRBV4-3 with TRBJ1-3; D not certain. Deletions cut 1 base from V and 0 bases from J, with 7 bases between. The CDR3 consists of 15 residues. In germline, CDR1 is LGHNA, CDR2 YSLEER.

In its sample, this clone was seen once. The V and J genes are TRBV7-9 and TRBJ2-3; 7 bases line up with TRBD2. Germline V lookup: CDR1 SEHNR, CDR2 FQNEAQ (reference sequence). Losses at the gene ends were 1 base for V and 4 bases for J; bases not matched to a gene: 8. CDR3 length: 16 amino acids. CDR3 nucleotides: TGTGCCAGCAGCTTAGGTTGGCTTGGGGGGGCAGATACGCAGTATTTT. Its translation: CASSLGWLGGADTQYF. The full variable domain, its missing parts supplied by reference TRBV7-9 and TRBJ2-3, is DTGVSQNPRHKITKRGQNVTFRCDPISEHNRLYWYRQTLGQGPEFLTYFQNEAQLEKSRLLSDRFSAERPKGSFSTLEIQRTEQGDSAMYLCASSLGWLGGADTQYFGPGTRLTVL.

The gene calls are TRBV6-6 and TRBJ2-7, with D unclear. The CDR3 has 14 amino acids. V lost 2 bases, J lost 3 bases, and 11 bases lay in between. Germline CDR1 and CDR2: MNHNY and SVGAGI (reference sequence). The CDR3 sequence is CASSYGRFFYEQYF. The CDR3 nucleotides read TGTGCCAGCAGTTACGGGCGGTTTTTCTACGAGCAGTACTTC.

The J gene is TRBJ2-3, the V gene TRBV5-1, with 10 bases aligning to TRBD2. The CDR3 length is 15 residues. The trim removed 4 bases at V and 5 bases at J, leaving 7 bases unmatched. CDR1 and CDR2 (germline): SGHRS, YFSETQ. Here the CDR3 DNA reads TGCGCCAGCAGCCCAGCGGGGGGGCCGAAAGATACGCAGTATTTT. Translating gives CASSPAGGPKDTQYF.

The chain is built from TRBV18 and TRBJ1-1; D ambiguous. CDR1 KGHSH and CDR2 LQKENI come from the germline V gene. The CDR3 extends over 15 amino acids. The V gene lost 0 bases and the J gene lost 1 base, with 9 bases spanning the gap. As DNA, the CDR3 is TGTGCCAGCTCACCACCCCCCCCCGGGAACACTGAAGCTTTCTTT. This sequence encodes CASSPPPPGNTEAFF.

The J gene is TRBJ2-5, the V gene TRBV13; 14 bases map to TRBD2. There are 18 residues in the CDR3. From germline, CDR1 is PRHDT and CDR2 FYEKMQ (reference sequence). Germline trimming cut 1 base from V and 3 bases from J; bases unmatched to any gene: 7. CDR3 sequence: CASSLAHWGLAGEETQYF. For the CDR3, the DNA is TGTGCCAGCAGCTTAGCCCACTGGGGACTAGCGGGAGAAGAGACCCAGTACTTC.

The rearrangement links TRBV5-1 to TRBJ1-5; D is unclear. V dropped 4 bases and J dropped 5 bases, with 19 bases sitting between them. Per the germline V gene, CDR1 is SGHRS and CDR2 is YFSETQ. The CDR3 is made up of 16 amino acids. The CDR3 DNA reads as TGCGCCAGCAGCCCGGGCGGCAGCCTAGCGCATCAGCCCCAGCATTTT. It encodes CASSPGGSLAHQPQHF.

This clone was recorded a few times. This chain connects TRBV19 to TRBJ1-2; 9 bases are a match to TRBD1. V was pared by 5 bases and J by 8 bases, with 6 bases of the junction left unmatched. Germline V gene lookup returns CDR1 LNHDA and CDR2 SQIVND (reference sequence). CDR3 length: 13 residues. The CDR3 nucleotides read TGTGCCAGTAGTTCGGACAGGGGTTCAGGCTACACCTTC. Its translation: CASSSDRGSGYTF.

This chain links TRBV25-1 with TRBJ2-5; no clear D gene. The germline gives CDR1 MGHDK, CDR2 SYGVNS. V was clipped by 1 base and J by 2 bases, with 5 bases between them. This CDR3 contains 13 residues. CDR3 loop: CASSESNQETQYF. CDR3 DNA sequence: TGTGCCAGCAGTGAATCGAATCAAGAGACCCAGTACTTC.

V gene TRBV11-2 combines with J gene TRBJ2-1; either TRBD1 or TRBD2 may supply D (5 bases each). Per germline, CDR1 SGHAT and CDR2 FQNNGV. The CDR3 totals 17 residues. Trimming left V 0 bases short and J 4 bases short, with 16 bases between. CDR3 region: CASSLERARVSYNEQFF. Here the CDR3 DNA reads TGTGCCAGCAGCTTAGAGAGGGCCAGGGTGAGTTACAATGAGCAGTTCTTC.

This clone was detected only once. The chain combines TRBV10-3 with TRBJ2-3; 12 positions match TRBD2. Germline CDR1 ENHRY, CDR2 SYGVKD. V was pared by 10 bases and J by 1 base, with 12 bases of the junction left unmatched. The CDR3 totals 17 residues. DNA of the CDR3: TGTGCCAGCGGGCGAGGGCTAGCGGGGGGGGGCACAGATACGCAGTATTTT. Translated: CASGRGLAGGGTDTQYF.

This rearrangement joins TRBV25-1 to TRBJ2-7; 7 bases line up with TRBD1. The CDR3 contains 14 residues. Germline CDR1 is MGHDK and CDR2 is SYGVNS. The V gene end was trimmed by 5 bases and the J gene end by 4 bases; junction bases not matched to a gene: 8. DNA for the CDR3: TGTGCCAGCAGTCCGGGACAGACCATTTACGAGCAGTACTTC. Translated: CASSPGQTIYEQYF.

The J gene is TRBJ2-3, the V gene TRBV7-9; the match to TRBD2 covers 11 bases. Per germline, CDR1 SEHNR and CDR2 FQNEAQ (reference sequence). V trimming: 5 bases; J trimming: 1 base; junction bases outside the gene matches: 11. The CDR3 runs 18 residues. The CDR3 region has the DNA TGTGCCAGCAGCCCCACCCGGGGGACTAGCGGAGGCACAGATACGCAGTATTTT. It yields the protein CASSPTRGTSGGTDTQYF.

This chain joins TRBV5-1 and TRBJ1-5; weak D call: TRBD1 (5 bases). The CDR3 loop spans 15 amino acids. V gave up 2 bases and J gave up 8 bases, with 17 bases separating them. Germline V lookup: CDR1 SGHRS, CDR2 YFSETQ. CDR3 amino acids: CASSFTGRGSEPQHF. The DNA for the CDR3 is TGCGCCAGCAGCTTCACCGGGAGGGGATCGGAGCCCCAGCATTTT.

The chain is built from TRBV6-1 and TRBJ2-3, with a tentative D call TRBD2 (6 bases). Germline-derived CDR1 and CDR2 are MNHNS and SASEGT. Trimming shortened V by 2 bases and J by 4 bases, and 13 bases separated the two germline ends. The CDR3 contains 15 residues. The CDR3 protein is CASSERTGEPDTQYF. CDR3 sequence (DNA): TGTGCCAGCAGTGAAAGGACGGGAGAGCCAGATACGCAGTATTTT.

This chain joins TRBV5-6 and TRBJ1-1; 7 positions agree with TRBD1. After removal of 7 bases from V and 0 bases from J, the junction contained 6 bases not matched to a gene. The CDR3 consists of 14 residues. Germline values: CDR1 SGHDT, CDR2 YYEEEE. CDR3 nucleotides: TGTGCCAGCCGGAAGGGGGCTTTGAACACTGAAGCTTTCTTT. Protein: CASRKGALNTEAFF.

This clone showed up just a few times. The CDR3 sequence is CASSLNRDQPQHF. DNA for the CDR3: TGTGCCAGCAGCTTAAACAGGGATCAGCCCCAGCATTTT. The chain couples TRBV11-2 to TRBJ1-5; possible D gene TRBD1, 6 bases. V was clipped by 2 bases and J by 5 bases, with 7 bases between them. This CDR3 region has 13 residues. CDR1 is SGHAT and CDR2 is FQNNGV in the germline V gene. Using reference TRBV11-2 and TRBJ1-5 for the parts outside the CDR3, the full variable domain is EAGVAQSPRYKIIEKRQSVAFWCNPISGHATLYWYQQILGQGPKLLIQFQNNGVVDDSQLPKDRFSAERLKGVDSTLKIQPAKLEDSAVYLCASSLNRDQPQHFGDGTRLSIL.

The V gene is TRBV7-9, the J gene TRBJ2-1; weak D call: TRBD1 (6 bases). The V and J ends lost 7 bases and 4 bases respectively, with 11 bases between them. CDR1 and CDR2 from the germline V gene are SEHNR and FQNEAQ (reference sequence). The CDR3 covers 13 residues. The CDR3 loop reads CASTQGQYNEQFF. The CDR3 bases are TGTGCCAGCACCCAGGGACAATACAATGAGCAGTTCTTC. The full variable domain, in which reference TRBV7-9 and TRBJ2-1 provide the parts outside the CDR3, is DTGVSQNPRHKITKRGQNVTFRCDPISEHNRLYWYRQTLGQGPEFLTYFQNEAQLEKSRLLSDRFSAERPKGSFSTLEIQRTEQGDSAMYLCASTQGQYNEQFFGPGTRLTVL.

This rearrangement joins TRBV6-6 to TRBJ1-2, with a weak D call TRBD1 (6 bases). The CDR3 spans 13 residues. Germline CDR1 is MNHNY and CDR2 is SVGAGI (reference sequence). The CDR3 spells CATWGGRDYGYTF. In nucleotides, the CDR3 is TGTGCGACATGGGGGGGGCGAGATTATGGCTACACCTTC.

This chain joins TRBV4-1 and TRBJ2-3; 8 bases are shared with TRBD1. CDR3 length equals 18 residues. Germline V gives CDR1 MGHRA, CDR2 YSYEKL. The J segment lost 4 bases and the V segment lost 0 bases, leaving 12 bases of the junction unmatched. The DNA for the CDR3 is TGCGCCAGCAGCCAAGAAATCCCCCGACAGGGGACTGCAGATACGCAGTATTTT. Its protein is CASSQEIPRQGTADTQYF.

The chain recombines TRBV5-1 with TRBJ2-7; D is unclear. V lost 4 bases, J lost 5 bases, and 10 bases lay in between. Germline V gene lookup returns CDR1 SGHRS and CDR2 YFSETQ. The CDR3 covers 12 residues. The CDR3 sequence is CASSEMGHEQYF. In nucleotides, the CDR3 is TGCGCCAGCAGCGAAATGGGTCACGAGCAGTACTTC.

This sequence joins TRBV2 and TRBJ2-6; D unclear. CDR3 length: 15 amino acids. Trimming shortened V by 6 bases and J by 0 bases, and 9 bases separated the two germline ends. In germline, CDR1 is SNHLY, CDR2 FYNNEI. The CDR3 here is CASSLRGSGANVLTF. The CDR3 DNA reads TGTGCCAGCAGCCTTCGCGGCTCTGGGGCCAACGTCCTGACTTTC.

The sample holds one count of this clone. The chain combines TRBV4-1 with TRBJ2-7; TRBD1 matches 9 bases. Germline CDR1 and CDR2: MGHRA and YSYEKL. The CDR3 sequence is 15 residues long. After removal of 3 bases from V and 6 bases from J, the junction contained 9 bases not matched to a gene. DNA of the CDR3: TGCGCCAGCAGCCAGTACGGGACAGGGAATCTCGAGCAGTACTTC. Translation: CASSQYGTGNLEQYF.

The chain is built from TRBV6-1 and TRBJ2-5, with TRBD1 identical over 10 bases. Germline V gene lookup returns CDR1 MNHNS and CDR2 SASEGT. The CDR3 has 14 residues. V was clipped by 4 bases and J by 6 bases; unmatched bases: 5. The DNA of the CDR3 is TGTGCCAGCAGTGGGACAGGGGGTGGAAAGACCCAGTACTTC. Protein product: CASSGTGGGKTQYF.

The chain links TRBV20-1 to TRBJ1-6; no reliable D call. CDR1 is DFQATT and CDR2 is SNEGSKA in the germline V gene (reference sequence). V lost 3 bases to trimming and J lost 13 bases, with 10 bases between them. This CDR3 is 11 amino acids long. The CDR3 DNA follows: TGCAGTGCTAGGGGAGGCAGCCCCCTCCACTTT. Translated, it gives CSARGGSPLHF.